Listed here are 19 T cell receptor beta chains from one sample, sequenced in a study of Ad26.COV2.S vaccination and SARS-CoV-2 variants. The protocol was immunoSEQ multiplex PCR, while the TCRdb copy is restricted to in-frame clones and leaves out a portion. This repertoire shows approximately 420,000 clones, 88% found once; its top ten account for 3.6%. The treatment is: approximately 18 received Ad26.COV2.S at low or high dose, single or two shots; several received placebo; per-sample allocation not given. Sampling was done on day 63 after the first vaccine or placebo injection. Material: peripheral blood, obtained in a trial of Ad26.COV2.S vaccine versus placebo. The receptors come from a person between 18 and 65 years old who received the Ad26.COV2.S COVID-19 vaccine or a placebo.

The chain recombines TRBV27 with TRBJ2-1; 8 bases are a match to TRBD2. V trimming: 10 bases; J trimming: 6 bases; junction bases outside the gene matches: 11. CDR1 is MNHEY, CDR2 SMNVEV, per germline (reference sequence). This CDR3 has 14 residues. The CDR3 sequence is CATIPGLEANEQFF. CDR3 sequence (DNA): TGTGCCACTATTCCGGGACTAGAAGCCAATGAGCAGTTCTTC.

The rearrangement uses TRBV11-2 and TRBJ2-2, with D perhaps TRBD1 (6 bases). The CDR3 is 16 residues long. V gave up 5 bases and J gave up 6 bases, with 19 bases separating them. The germline gives CDR1 SGHAT, CDR2 FQNNGV. The CDR3 region has the DNA TGTGCCAGCAGCCCAGATCGCTTCGGACAGTCCGGGGAGCTGTTTTTT. Protein product: CASSPDRFGQSGELFF. The whole variable domain, remainder taken from reference TRBV11-2 and TRBJ2-2, is EAGVAQSPRYKIIEKRQSVAFWCNPISGHATLYWYQQILGQGPKLLIQFQNNGVVDDSQLPKDRFSAERLKGVDSTLKIQPAKLEDSAVYLCASSPDRFGQSGELFFGEGSRLTVL.

The CDR3 loop is CAWSVRWVNTEAFF. The CDR3 DNA follows: TGTGCCTGGAGTGTACGGTGGGTGAACACTGAAGCTTTCTTT. The chain has TRBV30 and TRBJ1-1, with D unresolved. Trimming took off 0 bases at V and 0 bases at J, with 8 bases between the two ends. CDR3 length equals 14 residues. Germline V gives CDR1 GTSNPN, CDR2 SVGIG (reference sequence).

The rearrangement uses TRBV14 and TRBJ2-7; D possibly corresponds to TRBD1 (6 bases). V lost 3 bases and J 3 bases, leaving 27 bases between the germline ends. Germline V CDR1 and CDR2: SGHDN, FVKESK. This CDR3 has 19 amino acids. CDR3 residues: CASSQWGPFGTPRIYEQYF. The CDR3 bases are TGTGCCAGCAGCCAGTGGGGGCCATTCGGGACCCCGAGGATCTACGAGCAGTACTTC.

The rearrangement joins TRBV7-8 to TRBJ2-2, with a tentative D call TRBD2 (7 bases). The germline gives CDR1 SGHVS, CDR2 FQNEAQ. CDR3 size: 17 residues. V was cut by 2 bases and J by 7 bases, with 20 bases left in between. This chain's CDR3 is CASSLQLATRGGGELFF. CDR3 in DNA: TGTGCCAGCAGCTTACAACTCGCCACAAGGGGGGGCGGGGAGCTGTTTTTT. Complete variable domain (other parts from reference TRBV7-8 and TRBJ2-2): GAGVSQSPRYKVAKRGQDVALRCDPISGHVSLFWYQQALGQGPEFLTYFQNEAQLDKSGLPSDRFFAERPEGSVSTLKIQRTQQEDSAVYLCASSLQLATRGGGELFFGEGSRLTVL.

V usage is TRBV5-1 and J usage is TRBJ2-7, with a weak D call TRBD2 (5 bases). Between the trimmed V and J ends, which lost 4 bases and 3 bases, there was a span of 17 bases. Germline loops: CDR1 SGHRS, CDR2 YFSETQ. This CDR3 region has 15 residues. CDR3 DNA: TGCGCCAGCAGCCCGTCGCCTAGCCTCATCTACGAGCAGTACTTC. As protein: CASSPSPSLIYEQYF.

In DNA form, the CDR3 reads TGTGCCAGCAGTTCCGCAGGGGCCCGCTCTGGAAACACCATATATTTT. It is translated as CASSSAGARSGNTIYF. The chain couples TRBV28 to TRBJ1-3; weak D call: TRBD1 (6 bases). From germline, CDR1 is MDHEN and CDR2 SYDVKM. The CDR3 sequence is 16 residues long. V lost 4 bases to trimming and J lost 0 bases, with 13 bases between them.

This clone was found once. The chain employs TRBV14 and TRBJ1-1; D is undetermined. Germline V CDR1 and CDR2: SGHDN, FVKESK. This CDR3 comprises 12 residues. V was cut by 4 bases and J by 1 base, with 4 bases left in between. CDR3 sequence: CASSPWNTEAFF. The CDR3 bases are TGTGCCAGCAGCCCTTGGAACACTGAAGCTTTCTTT.

This clone was detected once. The chain joins TRBV20-1 to TRBJ2-7, with D perhaps matching TRBD1 (6 bases). Trimming cost V 6 bases and J 7 bases, with 13 bases left between them. CDR3 length equals 11 residues. Germline V gives CDR1 DFQATT, CDR2 SNEGSKA (reference sequence). CDR3 sequence (DNA): TGCAGTGCAGGGGGTTTTGATGAGCAGTACTTC. This codes for CSAGGFDEQYF.

The CDR3 loop is CASSPDRQRNEQFF. The CDR3 nucleotides read TGTGCCAGCAGCCCCGACAGGCAGCGGAATGAGCAGTTCTTC. The chain combines TRBV3-1 (or the pseudogene TRBV3-2) with TRBJ2-1; D may be TRBD1 (6 bases). V lost 4 bases and J lost 7, with 14 bases in between. Germline V gene sequence: CDR1 LGHDT, CDR2 YNNKEL (reference sequence). The CDR3 runs to 14 residues.

The chain is built from TRBV9 and TRBJ1-3, with D unresolved. From germline, CDR1 is SGDLS and CDR2 YYNGEE. The germline V and J ends were trimmed by 3 bases and 7 bases, with 11 bases remaining between them. There are 13 residues in the CDR3. The CDR3 is CASSAPPRNTIYF. The CDR3 nucleotides read TGTGCCAGCAGCGCCCCCCCGCGGAACACCATATATTTT.

A single count supports this clone. The J gene is TRBJ2-1, the V gene TRBV10-1; D perhaps matches TRBD1 (5 bases). This CDR3 region has 14 residues. Between the trimmed V and J ends, which lost 8 bases and 3 bases, there was a span of 14 bases. CDR1 and CDR2 from the germline V gene are WNHNN and SYGVQD (reference sequence). The CDR3 DNA is TGCGCCAGCCTATTACAGGTAAACTACAATGAGCAGTTCTTC. It codes for CASLLQVNYNEQFF.

This chain joins TRBV10-3 and TRBJ2-3; TRBD1 might be the D (6 bases). Germline CDR1 reads ENHRY; CDR2 reads SYGVKD. This CDR3 contains 14 residues. V lost 6 bases and J lost 2, with 12 bases in between. CDR3 protein: CAIRDSTVTDTQYF. The CDR3 nucleotides are TGTGCCATCAGGGACAGTACGGTCACAGATACGCAGTATTTT.

The genes are TRBV28 and TRBJ2-3, with TRBD2 as a possible D gene (6 bases). The CDR3 spans 17 residues. V was clipped by 5 bases and J by 0 bases, with 18 bases between them. Germline V gene data show CDR1 as MDHEN and CDR2 as SYDVKM. CDR3: CASSTGTGEKSTDTQYF. For the CDR3, the DNA is TGTGCCAGCAGTACCGGGACTGGGGAAAAAAGCACAGATACGCAGTATTTT.

The chain recombines TRBV27 with TRBJ2-7; TRBD2 might be the D (6 bases). V gave up 6 bases and J gave up 5 bases, with 17 bases separating them. CDR1 is MNHEY and CDR2 is SMNVEV in the germline V gene (reference sequence). This CDR3 spans 14 amino acids. CDR3 in amino acids: CASRPFGGEDEQYF. CDR3 DNA sequence: TGTGCCAGCAGGCCTTTCGGAGGGGAGGACGAGCAGTACTTC.

This rearrangement joins TRBV7-3 to TRBJ2-3; TRBD2 matches 12 bases. Germline trimming cut 5 bases from V and 4 bases from J; bases unmatched to any gene: 7. From germline, CDR1 is SGHTA and CDR2 FQGTGA. CDR3 length: 16 residues. The CDR3 loop is CASSVTSGGLSDTQYF. DNA for the CDR3: TGTGCCAGCAGCGTCACTAGCGGGGGGCTGTCAGATACGCAGTATTTT.

The rearrangement links TRBV5-5 to TRBJ2-1; unclear D gene. With 0 bases removed from V and 9 bases from J, the gap between germline ends came to 10 bases. The CDR3 is 13 amino acids. Germline V gene lookup returns CDR1 SGHKS and CDR2 YYEKEE (reference sequence). CDR3 residues: CASSLGEGLEQFF. CDR3 DNA sequence: TGTGCCAGCAGCTTGGGTGAAGGTCTTGAGCAGTTCTTC.

The rearrangement joins TRBV30 to TRBJ2-7; no firm D call. CDR1 is GTSNPN, CDR2 SVGIG, per germline (reference sequence). The germline V and J ends were trimmed by 2 bases and 2 bases, with 16 bases remaining between them. This CDR3 has 15 amino acids. CDR3 sequence: CAWSPPNIQTYEQYF. The CDR3 nucleotides are TGTGCCTGGAGTCCTCCGAACATACAAACCTACGAGCAGTACTTC. Full variable domain (rest looked up from reference TRBV30 and TRBJ2-7): SQTIHQWPATLVQPVGSPLSLECTVEGTSNPNLYWYRQAAGRGLQLLFYSVGIGQISSEVPQNLSASRPQDRQFILSSKKLLLSDSGFYLCAWSPPNIQTYEQYFGPGTRLTVT.

The chain uses TRBV6-5 and TRBJ2-7; weak D call: TRBD2 (6 bases). CDR1 is MNHEY, CDR2 SVGAGI, per germline. The CDR3 is 13 amino acids. Trimming removed 6 bases from V and 6 bases from J, with 15 bases in between. In DNA form, the CDR3 reads TGTGCCAGCAGGAAAGCGGGTGTTGGCGAGCAGTACTTC. Its protein product is CASRKAGVGEQYF.